The rows below give T cell receptor beta chains drawn from one sample of a study of CD8 T cells in ankylosing spondylitis. TCRdb analysed the 5' RACE reads with MiXCR anew, one entry per CDR3 protein. The sample has about 540,000 distinct CDR3 sequences; roughly 13% are singletons. What was sequenced was blood, either unsorted or a sorted T cell fraction (not recorded which). These receptors all stem from a male donor with ankylosing spondylitis. The CDR3 runs from the conserved cysteine through the conserved F or W. A D gene is named only where the DNA matches it firmly. Not every row has a clone size; where given, it reads once, few, many or a size class.

j_call | v_call | d_call | clone_size | cdr3_nt | cdr3_aa
TRBJ2-1 | TRBV29-1 | . | few | TGCAGCGTTACCGAAGGTAGGAGGGAGCAGTTCTTC | CSVTEGRREQFF
TRBJ2-3 | TRBV15 | TRBD2 | . | TGTGCCACCAGCAGAGAGGTGGCGGGAGAGGGGACGCAGTATTTT | CATSREVAGEGTQYF
TRBJ2-1 | TRBV7-9 | . | . | TGTGCCAGCAGCTCGGGGGGCTGGGACTCCCACAATGAGCAGTTCTTC | CASSSGGWDSHNEQFF
TRBJ2-1 | TRBV7-2 | . | . | TGTGCCAGCAGCCGCGACAGGATCAACAATGAGCAGTTCTTC | CASSRDRINNEQFF
TRBJ1-6 | TRBV5-1 | . | few | TGCGCCAGCAGCCCCGGCCGACGGGATCCATATTCACCCCTCCACTTT | CASSPGRRDPYSPLHF
TRBJ2-1 | TRBV6-6 | . | few | TGTGCCAGCAGGGACCGGGCCGAGCAGTTCTTC | CASRDRAEQFF
TRBJ2-1 | TRBV20-1 | TRBD2 | . | TGCAGTGCTCCGTCCGGGACTAGCGGGAACAATGAGCAGTTCTTC | CSAPSGTSGNNEQFF
TRBJ2-3 | TRBV5-1 | . | few | TGCGCCAGCAGCTTGGGCCTAGAGGGAGATACGCAGTATTTT | CASSLGLEGDTQYF
TRBJ2-7 | TRBV12-3/TRBV12-4 | . | . | TGTGCCAGCAGCCTCAATCGTCGAGAGCAGTACTTC | CASSLNRREQYF
TRBJ2-7 | TRBV7-9 | . | few | TGTGCCAGCAGCTTAGGGCCAGAAAACGAGCAGTACTTC | CASSLGPENEQYF
TRBJ2-7 | TRBV29-1 | . | . | TGCAGCGTTGAGGGGACGGGCGCGCAGCAGTACTTC | CSVEGTGAQQYF
TRBJ2-1 | TRBV9 | TRBD1 | many | TGTGCCAGCAGTGGGACAGGGGAGGATGAGCAGTTCTTC | CASSGTGEDEQFF
TRBJ2-7 | TRBV23-1 | . | . | TGCGCCAGCAGTCCTCGAGGACAGTCCAGAAGCTCCTACGAGCAGTACTTC | CASSPRGQSRSSYEQYF
TRBJ2-3 | TRBV7-2 | TRBD2 | . | TGTGCCAGCAGCCCTTCACTAGCGGGAGGCACAGATACGCAGTATTTT | CASSPSLAGGTDTQYF
TRBJ2-1 | TRBV15 | TRBD2 | . | TGTGCCACCAGAGAGACTAGCGGACACAATGAGCAGTTCTTC | CATRETSGHNEQFF
TRBJ2-3 | TRBV11-2 | . | few | TGTGCCAGCAGCTTAGATCAGGTAGCAACGCAGTATTTT | CASSLDQVATQYF
TRBJ2-6 | TRBV24-1 | . | few | TGTGCCACCAGCCCACCCGAGGGAGAGTATGGGGCCAACGTCCTGACTTTC | CATSPPEGEYGANVLTF
TRBJ2-3 | TRBV7-2 | . | . | TGTGCCAGCAGCTTCACTATGACGGCAGATACGCAGTATTTT | CASSFTMTADTQYF
TRBJ2-5 | TRBV24-1 | . | few | TGTGCCACCAGTGGAGGACAACGCGAGACCCAGTACTTC | CATSGGQRETQYF
TRBJ2-3 | TRBV9 | . | few | TGTGCCAGCAGCGTAGCTACTACAGATACGCAGTATTTT | CASSVATTDTQYF
TRBJ2-2 | TRBV20-1 | . | few | TGCAGTGCTAGGCGGCAGGGGAAGGGGAACACCGGGGAGCTGTTTTTT | CSARRQGKGNTGELFF
TRBJ2-5 | TRBV20-1 | . | . | TGCAGTGCTAGGAGCGGGGAGACCCAGTACTTC | CSARSGETQYF
TRBJ2-3 | TRBV6-6 | TRBD2 | . | TGTGCCAGCAGCCAACTAGCGGGATCGGAGCAGTATTTT | CASSQLAGSEQYF
TRBJ1-2 | TRBV24-1 | TRBD1 | many | TGTGCCACCAGTGTTACAGGGGGAATTGGCTACACCTTC | CATSVTGGIGYTF
TRBJ2-3 | TRBV4-2 | . | . | TGTGCCAGCAGCCAGTCCCGTCTAGATACGCAGTATTTT | CASSQSRLDTQYF
TRBJ2-7 | TRBV5-1 | TRBD2 | many | TGCGCCAGCAGCGTTGGAACCGGGACTAGCGGGCAGTACTTC | CASSVGTGTSGQYF
TRBJ2-3 | TRBV12-3/TRBV12-4 | . | many | TGTGCCAGCAGCTCTTATACAGATACGCAGTATTTT | CASSSYTDTQYF
TRBJ2-2 | TRBV2 | . | few | TGTGCCAGCAGTGATAGGGATCACACCGGGGAGCTGTTTTTT | CASSDRDHTGELFF
TRBJ2-5 | TRBV29-1 | . | many | TGCAGCGTTGATGCTGGGCCAGCCCAAGAGACCCAGTACTTC | CSVDAGPAQETQYF
TRBJ2-5 | TRBV27 | TRBD1 | . | TGTGCCAGCAGTCGCCGGGACAGGGGGGAGACCCAGTACTTC | CASSRRDRGETQYF
TRBJ2-1 | TRBV5-1 | . | many | TGCGCCAGCAGCTTGGTTAGCGGAGGAAACAATGAGCAGTTCTTC | CASSLVSGGNNEQFF
TRBJ2-1 | TRBV7-9 | TRBD2 | . | TGTGCCAGCAGCTTAATCTGGGAGGGCGGTTACAATGAGCAGTTCTTC | CASSLIWEGGYNEQFF
TRBJ2-7 | TRBV10-3 | . | . | TGTGCCATCAGTGGTCGAGGGGTCAAGGTGACCGAGCAGTACTTC | CAISGRGVKVTEQYF